The clone carrying this T cell receptor (beta chain) was found once. This entry comes from a study of blood T cell repertoires in COVID-19. Clones were read by immunoSEQ multiplex PCR, and TCRdb kept only the in-frame ones, dropping some. The profile covers under 85,000 clones, with roughly 86% appearing a single time and around 12% taken by the ten largest. The CDR3 runs to 14 residues. From germline, CDR1 is SGHDT and CDR2 YYEEEE. V was clipped by 2 bases and J by 1 base; unmatched bases: 3. The receptor comes from a human donor in a cohort sampled during active COVID-19. The chain couples TRBV5-6 to TRBJ2-7, with 7 bases aligning to TRBD1. The sample taken for sequencing was peripheral blood. The CDR3 is CASSLPTGSYEQYF. The DNA for the CDR3 is TGTGCCAGCAGCTTACCGACAGGGTCCTACGAGCAGTACTTC.